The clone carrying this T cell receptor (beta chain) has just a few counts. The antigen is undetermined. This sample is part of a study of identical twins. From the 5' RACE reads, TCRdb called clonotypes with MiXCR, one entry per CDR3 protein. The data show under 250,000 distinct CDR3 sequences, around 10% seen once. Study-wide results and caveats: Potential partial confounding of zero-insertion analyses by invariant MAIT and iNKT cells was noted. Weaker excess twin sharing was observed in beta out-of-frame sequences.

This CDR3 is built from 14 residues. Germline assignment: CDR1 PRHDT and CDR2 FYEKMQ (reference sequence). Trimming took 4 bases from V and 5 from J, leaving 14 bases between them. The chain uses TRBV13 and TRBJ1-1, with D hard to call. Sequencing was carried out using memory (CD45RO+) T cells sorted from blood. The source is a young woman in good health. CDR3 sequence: CASSYRRSGTEAFF. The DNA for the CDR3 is TGTGCCAGCAGCTATAGGCGAAGCGGAACTGAAGCTTTCTTT.